These 17 T cell receptor beta chains originate from one sample sequenced in a study of CD8+CD57+ T cells in acquired aplastic anemia. Previously, flow cytometry had revealed CD8+CD57+ cell expansion in the patients chosen for sequencing. Profiling of TCR beta VDJ combinations and CDR3 sequences used genomic DNA as template. TCRdb fed the reads into MiXCR, producing one record per CDR3 protein. The repertoire holds about 160,000 distinct CDR3 sequences, with around 48% as singletons. Specimen: sorted CD4+, CD8+, or CD8+CD57+ T cells (not recorded which) from PBMCs. These receptors were obtained from a human donor with aplastic anemia.

This clonotype occurred many times. The chain joins TRBV9 to TRBJ2-5; a weak D match, TRBD2 (6 bases). V lost 0 bases and J lost 4, with 16 bases in between. In germline, CDR1 is SGDLS, CDR2 YYNGEE. This CDR3 region has 16 residues. CDR3: CASSVGGTPSGETQYF. CDR3 in DNA: TGTGCCAGCAGCGTAGGTGGGACTCCAAGTGGAGAGACCCAGTACTTC.

This rearrangement joins TRBV25-1 to TRBJ1-1; D is unresolved. CDR1 MGHDK and CDR2 SYGVNS come from the germline V gene. The CDR3 covers 11 residues. Trimming pared 5 bases from V and 6 bases from J, leaving 7 bases between. CDR3 bases: TGTGCCAGCAGTCCCGGGGCTGAAGCTTTCTTT. Protein: CASSPGAEAFF.

This rearrangement joins TRBV3-1 to TRBJ1-3, with TRBD1 matching 9 bases. J gave up 8 bases and V 4 bases, and 12 bases lay outside the gene matches. The CDR3 sequence is 16 residues long. Per the germline V gene, CDR1 is LGHDT and CDR2 is YNNKEL (reference sequence). As DNA, the CDR3 is TGTGCCAGCAGCCCTCTTGGGACAGGGAATATGGACACCATATATTTT. This translates into CASSPLGTGNMDTIYF.

This clonotype occurred many times. This sequence joins TRBV2 and TRBJ1-5; no definite D call. CDR1 is SNHLY, CDR2 FYNNEI, per germline. This CDR3 is built from 15 residues. V lost 2 bases and J lost 3, with 11 bases in between. The CDR3 nucleotides read TGTGCCAGCAGTGAACTGGGAGGCTCCAATCAGCCCCAGCATTTT. Residues: CASSELGGSNQPQHF.

This rearrangement joins TRBV29-1 to TRBJ2-5; the D gene is possibly TRBD2 (6 bases). Looked up from germline, CDR1 is SQVTM and CDR2 is ANQGSEA. CDR3 size: 16 residues. Trimming pared 6 bases from V and 0 bases from J, leaving 20 bases between. The CDR3 loop is CSVADPSAPHQETQYF. The CDR3 DNA is TGCAGCGTAGCCGATCCTAGCGCCCCTCACCAAGAGACCCAGTACTTC.

A few counts support this clonotype. This may be a read error: a much more frequent sequence differs by one nucleotide. The chain recombines TRBV2 with TRBJ2-2; possibly TRBD1 for D (5 bases). Germline lookup yields CDR1 SNHLY and CDR2 FYNNEI. Between the trimmed V and J ends, which lost 7 bases and 7 bases, there was a span of 16 bases. This CDR3 spans 14 amino acids. CDR3 sequence: CASTYQGTVGELFF. The DNA for the CDR3 is TGTGCCAGCACCTATCAGGGTACGGTCGGGGAGCTGTTTTTT.

This clonotype showed up just a few times. The chain joins TRBV2 to TRBJ2-3, with D possibly being TRBD1 (5 bases). Trimming shortened V by 3 bases and J by 9 bases, and 13 bases separated the two germline ends. The CDR3 loop spans 13 amino acids. CDR1 and CDR2 (germline): SNHLY, FYNNEI. Written as DNA, the CDR3 is TGTGCCAGCAGTGACCTAGGGGTTGGGACGCAGTATTTT. The encoded protein is CASSDLGVGTQYF.

The V call is TRBV7-6, the J call TRBJ2-5, with D perhaps matching TRBD2 (5 bases). Germline CDR1 reads SGHVS; CDR2 reads FNYEAQ. CDR3 size: 12 residues. Trimming cost V 5 bases and J 6 bases, with 10 bases left between them. The CDR3 protein is CASSPTGKTQYF. In nucleotides, the CDR3 is TGTGCCAGCAGCCCAACCGGGAAGACCCAGTACTTC.

The V gene is TRBV10-3, the J gene TRBJ1-4, with D possibly TRBD1 on 5 matching bases. V dropped 8 bases and J dropped 7 bases, with 11 bases sitting between them. Per the germline V gene, CDR1 is ENHRY and CDR2 is SYGVKD. This CDR3 has 12 amino acids. Here the CDR3 DNA reads TGTGCCATCTCAGCGGGACCTGAAAAACTGTTTTTT. It yields the protein CAISAGPEKLFF.

The chain has TRBV7-8 and TRBJ1-1; D is unclear. V was pared by 2 bases and J by 8 bases, with 9 bases between. Germline V gene sequence: CDR1 SGHVS, CDR2 FQNEAQ. This CDR3 has 12 amino acids. CDR3 in amino acids: CASSLQMGEAFF. CDR3 sequence (DNA): TGTGCCAGCAGCTTACAGATGGGGGAAGCTTTCTTT.

This clonotype was seen more than once but under ten times. The chain has TRBV30 and TRBJ1-4; possibly TRBD1 for D (5 bases). Germline V gives CDR1 GTSNPN, CDR2 SVGIG (reference sequence). V was cut by 3 bases and J by 3 bases, with 11 bases left in between. The CDR3 totals 14 residues. The chain's CDR3 is CAWSTTGANEKLFF. As DNA, the CDR3 is TGTGCCTGGAGCACAACAGGAGCTAATGAAAAACTGTTTTTT.

The V gene is TRBV7-8, the J gene TRBJ2-5, with 7 bases that match TRBD2. This CDR3 is built from 13 residues. Per the germline V gene, CDR1 is SGHVS and CDR2 is FQNEAQ. Germline trimming cut 5 bases from V and 2 bases from J; bases unmatched to any gene: 2. The DNA of the CDR3 is TGTGCCAGCAGCCGACTAGCACAAGAGACCCAGTACTTC. Translating gives CASSRLAQETQYF.

About this clonotype: It may be a read error: a sequence one base away is much more abundant. This sequence joins TRBV7-3 and TRBJ2-2; 8 positions match TRBD1. J lost 5 bases, V lost 3 bases, and 5 bases had no gene match. CDR1 SGHTA and CDR2 FQGTGA come from the germline V gene. This CDR3 contains 15 residues. In DNA, the CDR3 is TGTGCCAGCAGCTTCTCACAGGGGGGAACCGGGGAGCTGTTTTTT. It specifies CASSFSQGGTGELFF.

V usage is TRBV20-1 and J usage is TRBJ2-1; TRBD2 agrees at 8 bases. Germline V gene data show CDR1 as DFQATT and CDR2 as SNEGSKA (reference sequence). This CDR3 is 14 amino acids long. V shed 5 bases and J 6 bases; nucleotides not matched to a gene: 9. CDR3 sequence reads: CSAVPGLGLNEQFF. DNA of the CDR3: TGCAGTGCTGTGCCGGGACTAGGGCTCAATGAGCAGTTCTTC.

At least ten counts were recorded for this clonotype. The chain carries TRBV6-1 and TRBJ1-2; a weak D match, TRBD1 (5 bases). Trimming took off 7 bases at V and 7 bases at J, with 19 bases between the two ends. Germline V gene data show CDR1 as MNHNS and CDR2 as SASEGT. The CDR3 spans 14 residues. The CDR3 nucleotides are TGTGCCAGCATCCCGAGCGGGACGGCCTTTGGCTACACCTTC. This codes for CASIPSGTAFGYTF.

This clonotype came up many times. The chain carries TRBV6-4 and TRBJ1-6, with D possibly matching TRBD1 (6 bases). The CDR3 contains 15 residues. Germline-derived CDR1 and CDR2 are MRHNA and SNTAGT. The V end lost 6 bases, the J end lost 6 bases, and 15 bases lay between the germline ends. This CDR3 is CASSSDSDRNSPLHF. In DNA, the CDR3 is TGTGCCAGCAGCTCGGACAGCGATCGTAATTCACCCCTCCACTTT.

The chain employs TRBV24-1 and TRBJ1-1, with D unclear. V lost 7 bases and J 0 bases, leaving 11 bases between the germline ends. Germline V CDR1 and CDR2: KGHDR, SFDVKD. This CDR3 has 14 amino acids. The CDR3, as DNA: TGTGCCACCAGAGACGAAGGCGTGAACACTGAAGCTTTCTTT. Translation: CATRDEGVNTEAFF.